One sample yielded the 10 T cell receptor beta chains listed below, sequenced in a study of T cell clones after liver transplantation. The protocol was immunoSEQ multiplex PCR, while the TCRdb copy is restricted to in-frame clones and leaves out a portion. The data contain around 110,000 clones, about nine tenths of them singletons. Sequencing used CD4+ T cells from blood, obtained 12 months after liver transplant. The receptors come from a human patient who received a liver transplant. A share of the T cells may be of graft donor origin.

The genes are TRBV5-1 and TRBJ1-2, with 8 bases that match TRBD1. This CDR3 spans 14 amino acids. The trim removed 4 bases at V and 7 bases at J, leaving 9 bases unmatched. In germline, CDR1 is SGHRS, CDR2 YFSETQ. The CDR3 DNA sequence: TGCGCCAGCAGCCCCGGACAGGGCTGGGGTGGCTACACCTTC. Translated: CASSPGQGWGGYTF.

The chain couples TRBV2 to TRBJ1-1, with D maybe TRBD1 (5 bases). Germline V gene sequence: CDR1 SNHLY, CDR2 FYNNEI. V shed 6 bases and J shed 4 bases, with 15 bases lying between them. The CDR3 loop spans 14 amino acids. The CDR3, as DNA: TGTGCCAGCAGACAACAGGAGGTAGGCACTGAAGCTTTCTTT. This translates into CASRQQEVGTEAFF.

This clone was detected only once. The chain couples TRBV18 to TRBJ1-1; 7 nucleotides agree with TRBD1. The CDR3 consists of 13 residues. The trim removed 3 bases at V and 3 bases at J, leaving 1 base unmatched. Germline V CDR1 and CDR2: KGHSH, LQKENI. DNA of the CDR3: TGTGCCAGCTCACCGGACAGGTACACTGAAGCTTTCTTT. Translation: CASSPDRYTEAFF.

CDR3 bases: TGTGCCAGCAGGCCCTCGGGGTGGCCCTACGAGCAGTACTTC. As protein: CASRPSGWPYEQYF. The J gene is TRBJ2-7, the V gene TRBV28; perhaps TRBD2 as D (5 bases). Trimming removed 6 bases from V and 2 bases from J, with 14 bases in between. In germline, CDR1 is MDHEN, CDR2 SYDVKM. This CDR3 contains 14 residues.

CDR3 DNA sequence: TGTGCCAGCACCCCCGGGAGAGGGGGCGAGCAGTACTTC. Translating it yields CASTPGRGGEQYF. The chain is built from TRBV2 and TRBJ2-7; either TRBD1 or TRBD2 may fit D (6 bases each). The germline V gene encodes CDR1 SNHLY and CDR2 FYNNEI. Trimming shortened V by 7 bases and J by 6 bases, and 16 bases separated the two germline ends. The CDR3 spans 13 residues.

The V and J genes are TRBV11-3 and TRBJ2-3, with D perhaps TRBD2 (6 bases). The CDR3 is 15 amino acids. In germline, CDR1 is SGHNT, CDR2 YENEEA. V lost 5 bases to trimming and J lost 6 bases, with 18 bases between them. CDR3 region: CASSTPNDLADTQYF. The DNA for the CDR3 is TGTGCCAGCAGCACGCCCAATGATCTAGCGGATACGCAGTATTTT. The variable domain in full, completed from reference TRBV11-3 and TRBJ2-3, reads EAGVVQSPRYKIIEKKQPVAFWCNPISGHNTLYWYLQNLGQGPELLIRYENEEAVDDSQLPKDRFSAERLKGVDSTLKIQPAELGDSAVYLCASSTPNDLADTQYFGPGTRLTVL.

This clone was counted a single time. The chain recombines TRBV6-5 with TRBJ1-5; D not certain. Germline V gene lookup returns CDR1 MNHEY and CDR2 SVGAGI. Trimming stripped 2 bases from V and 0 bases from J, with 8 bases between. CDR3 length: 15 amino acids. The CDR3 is CASSYRHNSNQPQHF. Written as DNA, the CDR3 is TGTGCCAGCAGTTACCGCCATAATAGCAATCAGCCCCAGCATTTT.

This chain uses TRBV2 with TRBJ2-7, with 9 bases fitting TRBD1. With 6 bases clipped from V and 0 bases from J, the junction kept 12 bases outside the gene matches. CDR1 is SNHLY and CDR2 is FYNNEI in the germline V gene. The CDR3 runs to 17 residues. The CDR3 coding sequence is TGTGCCAGCAGCCGGGACAGGGTCCCCGCCCCCTCCTACGAGCAGTACTTC. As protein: CASSRDRVPAPSYEQYF.

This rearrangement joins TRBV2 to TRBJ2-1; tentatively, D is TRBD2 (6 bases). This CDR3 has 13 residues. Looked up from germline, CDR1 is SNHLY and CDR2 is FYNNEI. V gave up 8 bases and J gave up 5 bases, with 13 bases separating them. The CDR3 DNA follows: TGTGCCAGCGCAAGGGACTTAGACAATGAGCAGTTCTTC. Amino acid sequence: CASARDLDNEQFF.

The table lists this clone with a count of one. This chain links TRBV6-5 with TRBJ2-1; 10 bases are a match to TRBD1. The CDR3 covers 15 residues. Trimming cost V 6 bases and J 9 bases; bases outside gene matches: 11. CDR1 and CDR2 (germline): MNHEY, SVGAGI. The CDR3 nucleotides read TGTGCCAGCAGCAGGACGGGACAGGGGTACGGTGAGCAGTTCTTC. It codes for CASSRTGQGYGEQFF.